These 20 T cell receptor beta chains came from one sample sequenced in a study of T cells after yellow fever vaccination (dated by TCRdb to between 2018 and 2021). The intended sense of this specimen's treatment or condition label: live attenuated yellow fever vaccine strain. Preparation of the library involved 5' RACE. Instrument on record: Illumina NovaSeq 6000. Using fastp trimming at Q25 and MiXCR clonotype assembly, TCRdb reanalyzed the public sequencing data and kept in-frame beta chains. Under each unique CDR3 protein, matching rows form one entry showing the most common genes and DNA. This sample comprises 100,000 to 150,000 distinct CDR3 sequences, over 8% of them detected only once. Of the sample, less than 40% is held by the ten largest clones. This material consisted of CD8+ T cells sorted from PBMCs, taken on the day of the yellow fever booster vaccination. All receptors derive from a man younger than 30 who received the YFV17D yellow fever vaccine.

This clonotype was observed a handful of times. The chain joins TRBV7-9 to TRBJ2-5; D gene ambiguous. Germline V gives CDR1 SEHNR, CDR2 FQNEAQ (reference sequence). V was shortened by 2 bases and J by 3 bases, with 1 base between the two germline ends. The CDR3 is 11 amino acids. This chain's CDR3 is CASSLKETQYF. CDR3 coding DNA: TGTGCCAGCAGCTTAAAAGAGACCCAGTACTTC.

The chain joins TRBV20-1 to TRBJ2-2; no reliable D call. The CDR3 spans 12 residues. The germline V gene has CDR1 DFQATT and CDR2 SNEGSKA (reference sequence). V lost 3 bases and J 5 bases, leaving 7 bases between the germline ends. The CDR3 loop is CSASTLTGELFF. CDR3 coding DNA: TGCAGTGCTAGCACATTGACCGGGGAGCTGTTTTTT.

This chain uses TRBV11-3 with TRBJ2-7, with no clear D. The CDR3 runs to 16 residues. Trimming cost V 0 bases and J 4 bases, with 16 bases left between them. The germline V gene has CDR1 SGHNT and CDR2 YENEEA. CDR3 bases: TGTGCCAGCAGCTTAGATGGACCGATAAGGCCTTACGAGCAGTACTTC. Protein: CASSLDGPIRPYEQYF.

This chain connects TRBV12-3 or TRBV12-4 to TRBJ1-1, with 8 bases lining up with TRBD1. The trim removed 3 bases at V and 11 bases at J, leaving 11 bases unmatched. This CDR3 is 14 amino acids long. The CDR3 region is CASSFLGGTGAAFF. The CDR3 DNA is TGTGCCAGCAGTTTTTTGGGTGGGACAGGCGCGGCTTTCTTT.

The chain is built from TRBV28 and TRBJ2-1; TRBD2 matches at 7 bases. The CDR3 runs to 15 residues. The germline V gene has CDR1 MDHEN and CDR2 SYDVKM. V lost 7 bases to trimming and J lost 9 bases; unmatched junction nucleotides: 15. CDR3 nucleotide sequence: TGTGCCAGCATAAAGGGGAGGGGTTCGCGAGGTGAGCAGTTCTTC. It codes for CASIKGRGSRGEQFF. Full variable domain (missing parts from reference TRBV28 and TRBJ2-1): DVKVTQSSRYLVKRTGEKVFLECVQDMDHENMFWYRQDPGLGLRLIYFSYDVKMKEKGDIPEGYSVSREKKERFSLILESASTNQTSMYLCASIKGRGSRGEQFFGPGTRLTVL.

This clonotype has more than one count but fewer than ten. The V and J genes are TRBV4-1 and TRBJ1-6; no reliable D call. The V end lost 4 bases, the J end lost 18 bases, and 22 bases lay between the germline ends. The CDR3 has 14 amino acids. CDR1 and CDR2 from the germline V gene are MGHRA and YSYEKL. This CDR3 reads CASSPEGTGSPRHF. CDR3 nucleotides: TGCGCCAGCAGCCCCGAGGGAACTGGTTCCCCTCGCCACTTT.

V is TRBV9 and J is TRBJ2-7; D is unclear. Trimming removed 2 bases at V and 0 bases at J, with 12 bases between. Germline V gives CDR1 SGDLS, CDR2 YYNGEE. The CDR3 has 15 residues. The CDR3 DNA reads as TGTGCCAGCAGCGTCTACGGTGAGAGCTCCTACGAGCAGTACTTC. It codes for CASSVYGESSYEQYF.

The sample holds a few counts of this clonotype. This chain connects TRBV4-1 to TRBJ2-3, with 12 bases identical to TRBD2. The germline CDR1 and CDR2 sequences are MGHRA and YSYEKL. V was pared by 3 bases and J by 4 bases, with 8 bases of the junction left unmatched. The CDR3 totals 17 residues. The CDR3 loop is CASSHGLAGPSPDTQYF. DNA for the CDR3: TGCGCCAGCAGCCACGGACTAGCGGGGCCTTCCCCAGATACGCAGTATTTT.

This clonotype showed up just a few times. The V and J genes are TRBV5-6 and TRBJ2-1, with D unclear. Germline V lookup: CDR1 SGHDT, CDR2 YYEEEE. Trimming removed 2 bases from V and 0 bases from J, with 15 bases in between. This CDR3 is 17 amino acids long. Here the CDR3 reads CASSFATGFNSYNEQFF. In nucleotides, the CDR3 is TGTGCCAGCAGCTTCGCCACTGGGTTTAACTCCTACAATGAGCAGTTCTTC.

This clonotype was counted between two and nine times. The gene calls are TRBV24-1 and TRBJ2-3; 13 bases fit TRBD2. This CDR3 has 16 amino acids. Losses at the gene ends were 3 bases for V and 9 bases for J; bases not matched to a gene: 8. Looked up from germline, CDR1 is KGHDR and CDR2 is SFDVKD. The CDR3 sequence: CATSDPGTSGAETQYF. The CDR3, as DNA: TGTGCCACCAGTGATCCCGGGACTAGCGGGGCCGAGACGCAGTATTTT.

This clonotype was seen only a few times. The gene calls are TRBV20-1 and TRBJ1-5; D gene unclear. The germline gives CDR1 DFQATT, CDR2 SNEGSKA (reference sequence). There are 14 residues in the CDR3. V lost 2 bases and J 2 bases, leaving 10 bases between the germline ends. The CDR3 spells CSARPVKGNQPQHF. The CDR3 nucleotides read TGCAGTGCTAGACCTGTAAAGGGCAATCAGCCCCAGCATTTT.

This chain joins TRBV15 and TRBJ2-2; tentatively, D is TRBD1 (5 bases). V was shortened by 0 bases and J by 4 bases, with 12 bases between the two germline ends. The CDR3 loop spans 16 amino acids. CDR1 is LNHNV and CDR2 is YYDKDF in the germline V gene (reference sequence). In DNA, the CDR3 is TGTGCCACCAGCAGAGATAAGGGGCTGACCACCGGGGAGCTGTTTTTT. Amino acid sequence: CATSRDKGLTTGELFF. The full variable domain, completed using reference TRBV15 and TRBJ2-2, is DAMVIQNPRYQVTQFGKPVTLSCSQTLNHNVMYWYQQKSSQAPKLLFHYYDKDFNNEADTPDNFQSRRPNTSFCFLDIRSPGLGDTAMYLCATSRDKGLTTGELFFGEGSRLTVL.

A few counts support this clonotype. The chain combines TRBV28 with TRBJ1-1, with TRBD1 as a possible D gene (5 bases). The V end lost 8 bases, the J end lost 1 base, and 8 bases lay between the germline ends. This CDR3 is 12 amino acids long. The germline CDR1 and CDR2 sequences are MDHEN and SYDVKM. CDR3 coding DNA: TGTGCCAGCGACAGACCGAACACTGAAGCTTTCTTT. Protein: CASDRPNTEAFF.

This clonotype has more than one count but fewer than ten. CDR3 DNA sequence: TGTGCCATCAGTGAGGGACAGGGGAGCCTCCAAGAGACCCAGTACTTC. Translating gives CAISEGQGSLQETQYF. This chain connects TRBV10-3 to TRBJ2-5; 9 nucleotides line up with TRBD1. With 2 bases clipped from V and 1 base from J, the junction kept 5 bases outside the gene matches. Germline CDR1 reads ENHRY; CDR2 reads SYGVKD. The CDR3 length is 16 residues.

About this clonotype itself: A read error is possible here, since a much larger clone lies one base away. This chain links TRBV28 with TRBJ2-7, with 7 bases fitting TRBD1. The V gene end was trimmed by 5 bases and the J gene end by 2 bases; junction bases not matched to a gene: 12. Germline CDR1 and CDR2: MDHEN and SYDVKM. The CDR3 loop spans 16 amino acids. CDR3 coding DNA: TGTGCCAGCAGTCCCTGGGACAGCTGTGGCACCTACGAGCAGTACTTC. Translation: CASSPWDSCGTYEQYF.

The chain employs TRBV5-1 and TRBJ2-6; 7 nucleotides line up with TRBD1. Germline V CDR1 and CDR2: SGHRS, YFSETQ. The CDR3 extends over 16 amino acids. V trimming: 0 bases; J trimming: 0 bases; junction bases outside the gene matches: 0. The CDR3 loop reads CASSLGQGSGANVLTF. The CDR3, as DNA: TGCGCCAGCAGCTTGGGACAGGGCTCTGGGGCCAACGTCCTGACTTTC.

The rearrangement joins TRBV9 to TRBJ1-2; no clear D. The V end was cut by 4 bases, the J end by 8 bases, with 15 bases between. Germline CDR1 SGDLS, CDR2 YYNGEE. The CDR3 contains 13 residues. CDR3 sequence: CASSLAGPQGYTF. The DNA for the CDR3 is TGTGCCAGCAGCCTTGCTGGCCCTCAGGGCTACACCTTC.

In this sample, this clonotype turned up a few times. This chain's CDR3 is CASSLTTQTGDEQYF. The DNA of the CDR3 is TGTGCCAGCAGCTTAACCACCCAAACCGGGGACGAGCAGTACTTC. V is TRBV7-6 and J is TRBJ2-7; tentatively, D is TRBD2 (5 bases). Trimming pared 2 bases from V and 5 bases from J, leaving 16 bases between. This CDR3 region has 15 residues. Per the germline V gene, CDR1 is SGHVS and CDR2 is FNYEAQ.

The table lists this clonotype with a few counts. The rearrangement uses TRBV18 and TRBJ2-5; TRBD2 matches at 7 bases. Per germline, CDR1 KGHSH and CDR2 LQKENI. Germline trimming cut 3 bases from V and 3 bases from J; bases unmatched to any gene: 19. The CDR3 has 19 residues. DNA for the CDR3: TGTGCCAGCTCACCCCCGAGGGAGGGGAGTGGGCCAAAGAAAGAGACCCAGTACTTC. Amino acid sequence: CASSPPREGSGPKKETQYF.

The gene calls are TRBV6-2 or TRBV6-3 and TRBJ2-1; 14 bases agree with TRBD2. The junction had 1 base not matched to a gene; V was cut back by 0 bases and J by 6 bases. Germline values: CDR1 MNHEY, CDR2 SVGEGT. This CDR3 contains 16 residues. DNA for the CDR3: TGTGCCAGCAGTTACTCGGGACTAGCGGGGGCCAATGAGCAGTTCTTC. Its protein product is CASSYSGLAGANEQFF.